Here is one TCR beta chain with its context. Its antigen is unidentified. This sample was taken from a study of a mutant IDH1 vaccine in newly diagnosed glioma. Study information: The treated population exhibited a male proportion of about 60%, a female proportion of roughly 40%, and a mean age of roughly 39 years. Earlier treatment was radiotherapy, temozolomide, or both, with most getting both. Study results and limitations: Pseudoprogression seemed unrelated to changes in top peripheral T cell clonotypes. There were vaccine-induced immune responses in approximately 95% of the patients.

CDR3 length: 12 residues. V lost 1 base, J lost 3 bases, and 4 bases lay in between. CDR1 SEHNR and CDR2 FQNEAQ come from the germline V gene (reference sequence). Documented time point: baseline, week 1 (first vaccination visit). Regarding treatment: pre-vaccination baseline after standard-of-care therapy. Assay used: immunoSEQ multiplex PCR; TCRdb lists only in-frame clones, some missing. Among about 51,000 clones listed, over 60% were seen once. The receptor's source is a woman in her thirties or forties with glioma. Sequencing was performed on PBMCs, taken from a glioma patient treated with radiotherapy, temozolomide or both. The chain has TRBV7-9 and TRBJ2-7, with D unresolved. This CDR3 is CASSLGSYEQYF. Written as DNA, the CDR3 is TGTGCCAGCAGCTTAGGGAGCTACGAGCAGTACTTC.